The 5 T cell receptor beta chains reported below all come from one sample, sequenced in a study of T cells after yellow fever vaccination. TCRdb used MiXCR to reprocess the 5' RACE reads, holding one entry per CDR3 protein. This table holds approximately 550,000 distinct CDR3 sequences, roughly 19% found once. The sample was PBMCs, taken 15 days after the yellow fever booster vaccination. These receptors were collected from a young man who received the YFV17D yellow fever vaccine.

CDR3 DNA: TGTGCCAGCAGCCCGGCCCAATCGACGACCCAGTACTTC. As protein: CASSPAQSTTQYF. The V gene is TRBV7-2, the J gene TRBJ2-5; D not resolved. The CDR3 spans 13 residues. The germline gives CDR1 SGHTA, CDR2 FQGNSA. Trimming removed 5 bases at V and 7 bases at J, with 14 bases between.

CDR3 loop: CGALKEQGGRTLHF. The CDR3 nucleotides are TGCGGCGCCCTAAAAGAGCAGGGAGGAAGAACCCTCCACTTT. The rearrangement uses TRBV29-1 and TRBJ1-6; D is possibly TRBD1 (5 bases). In germline, CDR1 is SQVTM, CDR2 ANQGSEA. The CDR3 has 14 amino acids.

This clonotype turned up a few times. The chain joins TRBV6-6 to TRBJ2-4, with a weak D call TRBD2 (6 bases). The CDR3 runs to 13 residues. V was shortened by 5 bases and J by 5 bases, with 10 bases between the two germline ends. Germline-derived CDR1 and CDR2 are MNHNY and SVGAGI (reference sequence). The CDR3 DNA reads as TGTGCCAGCAGTATGCGGGATCAAAACATTCAGTACTTC. Its protein product is CASSMRDQNIQYF.

The chain recombines TRBV6-2 or TRBV6-3 with TRBJ2-1, with 10 bases identical to TRBD1. This CDR3 spans 16 amino acids. Germline assignment: CDR1 MNHEY and CDR2 SVGEGT. Trimming at V came to 6 bases and at J to 4 bases, leaving 9 bases not matched to a gene. The CDR3 bases are TGTGCCAGCAGACCCTTCGACAGGGGGCTATACAATGAGCAGTTCTTC. Translating it yields CASRPFDRGLYNEQFF.

This clonotype occurred a few times. V is TRBV27 and J is TRBJ2-4; perhaps TRBD1 as D (7 bases). The V end was cut by 4 bases, the J end by 6 bases, with 10 bases between. Germline V gene lookup returns CDR1 MNHEY and CDR2 SMNVEV (reference sequence). The CDR3 extends over 13 amino acids. CDR3 nucleotides: TGTGCCAGCAGTTCAGGGGGGTTAAACATTCAGTACTTC. This translates into CASSSGGLNIQYF.